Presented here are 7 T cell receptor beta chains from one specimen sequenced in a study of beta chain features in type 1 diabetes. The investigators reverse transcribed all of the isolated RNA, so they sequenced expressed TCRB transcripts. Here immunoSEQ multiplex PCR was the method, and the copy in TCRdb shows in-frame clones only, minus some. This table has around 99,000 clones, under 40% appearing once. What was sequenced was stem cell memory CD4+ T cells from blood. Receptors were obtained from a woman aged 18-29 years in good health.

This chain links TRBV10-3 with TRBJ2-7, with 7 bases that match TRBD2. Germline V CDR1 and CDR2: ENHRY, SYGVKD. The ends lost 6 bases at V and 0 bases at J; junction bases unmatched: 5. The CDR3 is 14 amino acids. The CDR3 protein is CAIRRESFSYEQYF. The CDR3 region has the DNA TGTGCCATCAGGCGGGAGTCTTTCTCCTACGAGCAGTACTTC.

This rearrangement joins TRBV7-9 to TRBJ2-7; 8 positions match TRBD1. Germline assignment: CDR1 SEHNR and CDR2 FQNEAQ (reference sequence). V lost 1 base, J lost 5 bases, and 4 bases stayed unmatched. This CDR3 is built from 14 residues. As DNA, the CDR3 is TGTGCCAGCAGCTTAGGGACAGGGTTGCACGAGCAGTACTTC. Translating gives CASSLGTGLHEQYF.

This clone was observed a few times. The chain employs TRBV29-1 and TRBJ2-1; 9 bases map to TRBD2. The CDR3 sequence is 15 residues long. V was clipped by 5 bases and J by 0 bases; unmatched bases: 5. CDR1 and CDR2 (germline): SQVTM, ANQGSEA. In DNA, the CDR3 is TGCAGCGTTCGACTAGCGGCTCTCTCCTACAATGAGCAGTTCTTC. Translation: CSVRLAALSYNEQFF.

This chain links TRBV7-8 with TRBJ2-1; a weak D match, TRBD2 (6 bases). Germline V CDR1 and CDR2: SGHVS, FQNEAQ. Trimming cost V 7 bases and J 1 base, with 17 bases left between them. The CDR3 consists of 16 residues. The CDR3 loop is CASTLGGAFSYNEQFF. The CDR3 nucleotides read TGTGCCAGCACCCTAGGCGGGGCGTTTTCCTACAATGAGCAGTTCTTC.

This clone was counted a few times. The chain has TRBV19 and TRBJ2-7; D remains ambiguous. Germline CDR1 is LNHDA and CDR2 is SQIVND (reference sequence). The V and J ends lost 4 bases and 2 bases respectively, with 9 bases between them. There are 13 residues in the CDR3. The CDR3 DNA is TGTGCCAGTAGTAGAGCCCCGACCTACGAGCAGTACTTC. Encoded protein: CASSRAPTYEQYF. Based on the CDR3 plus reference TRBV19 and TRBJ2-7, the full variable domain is DGGITQSPKYLFRKEGQNVTLSCEQNLNHDAMYWYRQDPGQGLRLIYYSQIVNDFQKGDIAEGYSVSREKKESFPLTVTSAQKNPTAFYLCASSRAPTYEQYFGPGTRLTVT.

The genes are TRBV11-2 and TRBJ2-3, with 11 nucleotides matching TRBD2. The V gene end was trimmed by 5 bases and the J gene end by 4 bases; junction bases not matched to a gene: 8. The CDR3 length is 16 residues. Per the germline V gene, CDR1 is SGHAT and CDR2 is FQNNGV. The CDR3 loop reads CASSRLLAGVADTQYF. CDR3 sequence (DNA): TGTGCCAGCAGCCGATTACTAGCGGGAGTCGCAGATACGCAGTATTTT.

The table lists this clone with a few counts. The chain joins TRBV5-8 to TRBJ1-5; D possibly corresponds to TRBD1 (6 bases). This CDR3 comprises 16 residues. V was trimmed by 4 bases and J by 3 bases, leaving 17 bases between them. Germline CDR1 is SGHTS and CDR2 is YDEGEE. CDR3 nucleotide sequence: TGTGCCAGCAGCCAAGAGACAGGCGGGCCCAATCAGCCCCAGCATTTT. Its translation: CASSQETGGPNQPQHF. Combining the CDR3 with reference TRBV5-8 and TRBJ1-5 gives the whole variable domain EAGVTQSPTHLIKTRGQQATLRCSPISGHTSVYWYQQALGLGLQFLLWYDEGEERNRGNFPPRFSGRQFPNYSSELNVNALELEDSALYLCASSQETGGPNQPQHFGDGTRLSIL.